Included here is one TCR beta chain sequence, with context. These data originate in a study of blood T cell repertoires in COVID-19. Study-level information: Acute and convalescent COVID-19 specimens originated in the United States, Italy and Spain. From T cells, B-cell-depleted T cells, or PBMCs came the material, which was cDNA or gDNA.

Per the authors' pipeline: Reference gene primer amplification yielded estimated nucleated cell counts. Profiled with immunoSEQ multiplex PCR; TCRdb holds only in-frame clones, not every one. V and J calls plus clone size are reproduced from that table; the DNA served to infer D and trimming. The table lists about 250,000 clones, almost 90% of them singletons, with about 1.3% in the top ten. This CDR3 contains 15 residues. V gave up 0 bases and J gave up 2 bases, with 12 bases separating them. Germline V gene data show CDR1 as SGDLS and CDR2 as YYNGEE. The sequence was obtained from a man aged 80 or over with acute or convalescent COVID-19. The sample comprised peripheral blood. The chain employs TRBV9 and TRBJ2-7; TRBD2 might be the D (5 bases). CDR3 nucleotides: TGTGCCAGCAGCGTAGGGGGAGAAGAAACCTACGAGCAGTACTTC. Amino acids: CASSVGGEETYEQYF.